This is a list of T cell receptor beta chains from one sample in a study of beta chain features in type 1 diabetes. Clones were read by immunoSEQ multiplex PCR, and TCRdb kept only the in-frame ones, dropping some. Among fewer than 200,000 clones listed, 10% were seen once. What was sequenced was central memory CD4+ T cells from blood. These receptors all come from a man aged 30 to 45 with type 1 diabetes. Both conserved end residues are part of each CDR3. Each record gives: clone size, J gene, V gene, D gene, CDR3 protein, CDR3 DNA. A D gene is named only where the DNA matches it firmly. Size is stated for part of the rows, as once, few or many counts, or as a class when the clone is expanded.

>many|TRBJ1-2|TRBV28|NA
CASSLNTYGYTF
TGTGCCAGCAGTTTAAACACCTATGGCTACACCTTC
>NA|TRBJ1-2|TRBV4-3|NA
CASSQDPEGDYGYTF
TGCGCCAGCAGCCAAGATCCGGAGGGTGATTATGGCTACACCTTC
>few|TRBJ1-2|TRBV28|TRBD1
CASSLRTGQGKAYGYTF
TGTGCCAGCAGTTTACGCACGGGACAGGGTAAAGCCTATGGCTACACCTTC
>few|TRBJ1-2|TRBV27|NA
CASSPRRLGGYTF
TGTGCCAGCAGTCCTAGGAGGCTCGGGGGCTACACCTTC
>NA|TRBJ2-3|TRBV2|TRBD2
CASSEALRGLAPDTQYF
TGTGCCAGCAGTGAAGCGCTTCGGGGACTAGCGCCAGATACGCAGTATTTT
>NA|TRBJ2-1|TRBV19|TRBD2
CATKGLADYNEQFF
TGTGCCACTAAGGGACTAGCGGATTACAATGAGCAGTTCTTC
>few|TRBJ1-3|TRBV28|NA
CASSLKGNTIYF
TGTGCCAGCAGTCTTAAAGGAAACACCATATATTTT
>NA|TRBJ2-1|TRBV21-1|NA
CASSNTHRDYNEQFF
TGTGCCAGCAGTAATACACACCGGGACTACAATGAGCAGTTCTTC
>NA|TRBJ2-7|TRBV7-2|TRBD1
CASSLTGGTDEQYF
TGTGCCAGCAGCTTGACAGGGGGCACGGACGAGCAGTACTTC
>NA|TRBJ1-2|TRBV6-1|NA
CASSTGYGYTF
TGTGCCAGCAGCACAGGCTATGGCTACACCTTC
>few|TRBJ2-7|TRBV5-1|TRBD2
CASSSGTSSYEQYF
TGCGCCAGCAGCTCCGGGACTAGCAGCTACGAGCAGTACTTC
>few|TRBJ2-7|TRBV4-2|TRBD2
CASSQDQTSGYEQYF
TGTGCCAGCAGCCAAGACCAGACTAGCGGGTACGAGCAGTACTTC
>NA|TRBJ2-5|TRBV5-4|NA
CASSLRTQGGETQYF
TGTGCCAGCAGCTTAAGAACCCAGGGGGGAGAGACCCAGTACTTC
>NA|TRBJ2-5|TRBV27|NA
CASSATTRETQYF
TGTGCCAGCAGTGCAACAACGCGGGAGACCCAGTACTTC
>NA|TRBJ2-7|TRBV7-2|NA
CASSAVISYEQYF
TGTGCCAGCAGCGCGGTAATCTCCTACGAGCAGTACTTC
>few|TRBJ2-7|TRBV13|TRBD2
CASSLYQRGYEQYF
TGTGCCAGCAGCTTATACCAGCGGGGCTACGAGCAGTACTTC
>NA|TRBJ1-2|TRBV13|NA
CASSLGQARANYGYTF
TGTGCCAGCAGCTTAGGCCAGGCCAGGGCCAACTATGGCTACACCTTC
>NA|TRBJ2-1|TRBV7-2|NA
CASSYTRNNEQFF
TGTGCCAGCAGTTACACCCGCAACAATGAGCAGTTCTTC
>NA|TRBJ2-3|TRBV15|NA
CATSSSGTDTQYF
TGTGCCACCAGCAGTTCCGGCACAGATACGCAGTATTTT
>NA|TRBJ1-3|TRBV15|NA
CATSGHNSGNTIYF
TGTGCCACCAGCGGACACAACTCTGGAAACACCATATATTTT
>few|TRBJ2-1|TRBV19|TRBD2
CASSIGAGGVYNEQFF
TGTGCCAGTAGTATAGGAGCGGGAGGGGTCTACAATGAGCAGTTCTTC
>NA|TRBJ1-2|TRBV6-6|TRBD1
CASSYADRVAYGYTF
TGTGCCAGCAGTTACGCCGACAGGGTGGCCTATGGCTACACCTTC
>few|TRBJ2-3|TRBV5-4|NA
CASSLAGTSTDTQYF
TGTGCCAGCAGCTTGGCCGGGACTAGCACAGATACGCAGTATTTT
>NA|TRBJ2-7|TRBV25-1|NA
CASSEFGGGSYEQYF
TGTGCCAGCAGTGAATTCGGGGGAGGTTCCTACGAGCAGTACTTC
>NA|TRBJ2-5|TRBV27|TRBD1
CASSWDREETQYF
TGTGCCAGCAGCTGGGACAGGGAAGAGACCCAGTACTTC
>few|TRBJ2-4|TRBV18|TRBD1
CASSPPTGGGQNIQYF
TGTGCCAGCTCACCACCGACAGGGGGAGGCCAAAACATTCAGTACTTC
>many|TRBJ1-1|TRBV25-1|NA
CASSEPGGRIAEAFF
TGTGCCAGCAGCGAGCCGGGGGGGCGCATCGCTGAAGCTTTCTTT
>NA|TRBJ2-2|TRBV4-3|NA
CASSQGFANTGELFF
TGCGCCAGCAGCCAAGGTTTCGCGAACACCGGGGAGCTGTTTTTT
>few|TRBJ1-5|TRBV2|NA
CASSEPPGRSQPQHF
TGTGCCAGCAGTGAGCCCCCAGGGAGGAGCCAGCCCCAGCATTTT
>few|TRBJ2-5|TRBV28|NA
CASSSPVVAAQETQYF
TGTGCCAGCAGTTCCCCCGTGGTAGCGGCCCAAGAGACCCAGTACTTC
>few|TRBJ2-1|TRBV11-2|TRBD2
CASSLYEREFEQFF
TGTGCCAGCAGCTTATATGAGCGGGAGTTTGAGCAGTTCTTC
>NA|TRBJ2-5|TRBV28|NA
CASSLSDTSQETQYF
TGTGCCAGCAGTTTGTCAGACACTTCACAAGAGACCCAGTACTTC
>few|TRBJ1-1|TRBV30|TRBD1
CAWSRTGGWTEAFF
TGTGCCTGGAGTAGGACAGGGGGCTGGACTGAAGCTTTCTTT
>few|TRBJ1-4|TRBV28|NA
CASSLAGEEKLFF
TGTGCCAGCAGTTTGGCAGGGGAAGAAAAACTGTTTTTT
>NA|TRBJ1-5|TRBV21-1|NA
CASSKIGDFPNQPQHF
TGTGCCAGCAGCAAAATTGGGGACTTTCCAAATCAGCCCCAGCATTTT
>NA|TRBJ2-7|TRBV30|TRBD2
CAWSASGSWQYF
TGTGCCTGGAGTGCTAGCGGGAGTTGGCAGTACTTC
>few|TRBJ1-3|TRBV13|NA
CASSWAGMSSGNTIYF
TGTGCCAGCAGCTGGGCAGGAATGAGCTCTGGAAACACCATATATTTT
>NA|TRBJ2-1|TRBV5-1|TRBD2
CASSLGLAVYNEQFF
TGCGCCAGCAGCTTAGGACTAGCGGTCTACAATGAGCAGTTCTTC
>few|TRBJ1-2|TRBV20-1|NA
CSAPRTNGYTF
TGCAGTGCTCCGCGTACGAACGGCTACACCTTC
>NA|TRBJ2-5|TRBV5-1|NA
CASSVGHSQETQYF
TGCGCCAGCAGCGTTGGACACTCCCAAGAGACCCAGTACTTC
>NA|TRBJ2-7|TRBV2|TRBD2
CASSDRSGGNEQYF
TGTGCCAGCAGTGACCGCAGCGGGGGAAACGAGCAGTACTTC
>NA|TRBJ2-1|TRBV4-3|TRBD1
CASSRTGGVNEQFF
TGCGCCAGCAGCCGGACAGGGGGGGTCAATGAGCAGTTCTTC
>NA|TRBJ2-1|TRBV6-5|NA
CASRHGGNEQFF
TGTGCCAGCAGGCACGGGGGCAATGAGCAGTTCTTC
>few|TRBJ2-3|TRBV14|TRBD2
CASSSTSGGTDTQYF
TGTGCCAGCAGCTCGACTAGCGGGGGCACAGATACGCAGTATTTT
>NA|TRBJ2-2|TRBV11-3|TRBD2
CASSQGLAGTGELFF
TGTGCCAGCAGCCAGGGACTAGCGGGTACCGGGGAGCTGTTTTTT
>NA|TRBJ2-3|TRBV4-1|NA
CASSQVYGTSTDTQYF
TGCGCCAGCAGCCAAGTGTACGGGACTAGCACAGATACGCAGTATTTT
>few|TRBJ2-7|TRBV4-2|NA
CASSPSEASATYEQYF
TGTGCCAGCAGCCCCAGTGAGGCTAGCGCGACCTACGAGCAGTACTTC
>few|TRBJ2-1|TRBV5-1|NA
CASSLVAVGSYNEQFF
TGCGCCAGCAGCTTAGTTGCGGTTGGCTCCTACAATGAGCAGTTCTTC
>NA|TRBJ1-1|TRBV19|NA
CASRDGGSLLRAFF
TGTGCCAGTAGGGACGGGGGAAGCTTATTGAGAGCTTTCTTT
>NA|TRBJ2-7|TRBV28|TRBD2
CASIRSGNEQYF
TGTGCCAGCATTCGAAGCGGGAACGAGCAGTACTTC
>few|TRBJ2-1|TRBV7-2|TRBD1
CASSSRDRGNEQFF
TGTGCCAGCAGCTCCCGGGACAGAGGAAATGAGCAGTTCTTC
>NA|TRBJ1-1|TRBV18|NA
CASSLQGNTEAFF
TGTGCCAGCTCACTTCAGGGGAACACTGAAGCTTTCTTT
>NA|TRBJ2-1|TRBV27|TRBD2
CASSLGGSIPNEQFF
TGTGCCAGCAGTTTGGGCGGGAGTATTCCCAATGAGCAGTTCTTC
>NA|TRBJ2-5|TRBV28|NA
CASSSQAVETQYF
TGTGCCAGCAGCTCCCAAGCGGTAGAGACCCAGTACTTC
>few|TRBJ2-7|TRBV29-1|NA
CSVETHSYEQYF
TGCAGCGTTGAAACTCATTCCTACGAGCAGTACTTC
>few|TRBJ2-1|TRBV5-4|TRBD2
CASSQVGGLAGDNEQFF
TGTGCCAGCAGCCAAGTAGGAGGACTAGCGGGAGACAATGAGCAGTTCTTC
>NA|TRBJ1-1|TRBV11-2|TRBD1
CASSLSSGTGETEAFF
TGTGCCAGCAGCTTATCTTCGGGGACAGGGGAGACTGAAGCTTTCTTT
>few|TRBJ2-6|TRBV7-6|TRBD2
CASSLGLAGSGANVLTF
TGTGCCAGCAGCTTGGGACTAGCGGGCTCTGGGGCCAACGTCCTGACTTTC
>few|TRBJ2-7|TRBV2|TRBD2
CASSGTRTEQYF
TGTGCCAGCAGTGGGACTAGAACCGAGCAGTACTTC